Presented here are 15 T cell receptor beta chains from one specimen sequenced in a study of T cell responses to AZD1222 COVID-19 vaccine. Only in-frame clones appear in the TCRdb table, and some are missing; sequencing was by immunoSEQ multiplex PCR. The sample lists 35,000 or so clones, roughly nine tenths occurring once. Sequencing used peripheral blood, obtained on day 0 of AZD1222 vaccination. Every receptor here comes from an adult in good health.

V and J are TRBV7-5 and TRBJ2-7; TRBD2 was called by the table and not checked on the DNA. TRBV7-5 is listed as a pseudogene. This CDR3 comprises 17 residues. The CDR3 nucleotides are TGTGTCAGAAGCTCGGAAACCCGGACTAGGGAACCGTGCGAGCAGTACTTC. It specifies CVRSSETRTREPCEQYF.

CDR3 loop: CASSLDSGSGDTQYF. In DNA, the CDR3 is TGCGCCAGCAGCTTAGATAGCGGGAGTGGAGATACGCAGTATTTT. V usage is TRBV5-1 and J usage is TRBJ2-3, with TRBD2 identical over 9 bases. The CDR3 runs to 15 residues. The V gene's germline CDR1 is SGHRS and CDR2 YFSETQ. With V trimmed by 2 bases and J by 5 bases, 6 bases remained unmatched.

The chain has TRBV14 and TRBJ1-1, with 9 nucleotides matching TRBD1. V trimming: 3 bases; J trimming: 3 bases; junction bases outside the gene matches: 17. Per the germline V gene, CDR1 is SGHDN and CDR2 is FVKESK. This CDR3 has 19 amino acids. The CDR3 DNA reads as TGTGCCAGCAGCCAGGAGGAGACTGATTGGACAGGGGCGGACACTGAAGCTTTCTTT. This sequence encodes CASSQEETDWTGADTEAFF.

V is TRBV29-1 and J is TRBJ2-5; tentative D call: TRBD2 (6 bases). The CDR3 covers 15 residues. Trimming took off 1 base at V and 7 bases at J, with 19 bases between the two ends. The V gene's germline CDR1 is SQVTM and CDR2 ANQGSEA. This chain's CDR3 is CSVEAPPSGVVTQYF. The CDR3 bases are TGCAGCGTTGAAGCTCCCCCCTCGGGGGTAGTGACCCAGTACTTC.

This rearrangement joins TRBV7-6 to TRBJ2-7, with 9 bases aligning to TRBD2. Trimming cost V 0 bases and J 1 base; bases outside gene matches: 7. The germline CDR1 and CDR2 sequences are SGHVS and FNYEAQ. The CDR3 runs 17 residues. This CDR3 reads CASSLAVSGRYSYEQYF. In DNA, the CDR3 is TGTGCCAGCAGCTTAGCGGTGAGCGGGAGGTATTCCTACGAGCAGTACTTC.

The gene calls are TRBV10-3 and TRBJ2-1; 7 positions match TRBD1. The CDR3 is 14 residues long. Germline-derived CDR1 and CDR2 are ENHRY and SYGVKD. J lost 9 bases, V lost 0 bases, and 5 bases had no gene match. CDR3 sequence (DNA): TGTGCCATCAGTGAGTCGAATAACAGGGGTGAGCAGTTCTTC. Translating gives CAISESNNRGEQFF.

The chain combines TRBV6-4 with TRBJ1-6; 9 bases are shared with TRBD1. This CDR3 contains 15 residues. Germline lookup yields CDR1 MRHNA and CDR2 SNTAGT. Germline trimming cut 4 bases from V and 10 bases from J; bases unmatched to any gene: 8. Here the CDR3 reads CASSVDRGTGSPLHF. CDR3 bases: TGTGCCAGCAGTGTCGACAGGGGGACGGGGTCACCCCTCCACTTT.

This sequence joins TRBV27 and TRBJ2-7, with D maybe TRBD2 (5 bases). This CDR3 spans 15 amino acids. Looked up from germline, CDR1 is MNHEY and CDR2 is SMNVEV (reference sequence). Between the trimmed V and J ends, which lost 1 base and 3 bases, there was a span of 13 bases. The CDR3 DNA follows: TGTGCCAGCAGTTTATACCTCGAGCGGAGCTACGAGCAGTACTTC. It encodes CASSLYLERSYEQYF.

The CDR3 loop is CASSSSGASYEQYF. As DNA, the CDR3 is TGTGCCAGCAGTAGTAGCGGGGCCTCCTACGAGCAGTACTTC. This chain joins TRBV6-2 or TRBV6-3 and TRBJ2-7, with 8 bases matching TRBD2. Germline CDR1 reads MNHEY; CDR2 reads SVGEGT. The V and J ends lost 5 bases and 0 bases, in that order; junction bases with no gene match: 3. The CDR3 is made up of 14 amino acids.

The V gene is TRBV4-2, the J gene TRBJ2-3; 8 nucleotides match TRBD2. V lost 4 bases to trimming and J lost 3 bases; unmatched junction nucleotides: 12. Germline-derived CDR1 and CDR2 are LGHNA and YNFKEQ. The CDR3 covers 17 residues. CDR3 loop: CASSPKSRTSGTDTQYF. The DNA of the CDR3 is TGTGCCAGCAGCCCCAAAAGCCGCACTAGCGGTACAGATACGCAGTATTTT.

The chain links TRBV7-3 to TRBJ2-2; unclear D gene. This CDR3 contains 15 residues. Trimming stripped 0 bases from V and 4 bases from J, with 9 bases between. CDR1 and CDR2 (germline): SGHTA, FQGTGA. For the CDR3, the DNA is TGTGCCAGCAGCTTAACGTATGAACGCACCGGGGAGCTGTTTTTT. Its protein is CASSLTYERTGELFF.

The chain carries TRBV5-4 and TRBJ2-7, with 8 bases aligning to TRBD2. Germline CDR1 is SGHNT and CDR2 is YYREEE (reference sequence). This CDR3 spans 17 amino acids. With 3 bases clipped from V and 0 bases from J, the junction kept 11 bases outside the gene matches. This CDR3 is CASSSGGAGKYSYEQYF. DNA of the CDR3: TGTGCCAGCAGCTCCGGGGGGGCGGGCAAATACTCCTACGAGCAGTACTTC.

The J gene is TRBJ2-1, the V gene TRBV5-1, with unresolved D. Germline CDR1 is SGHRS and CDR2 is YFSETQ. Between the trimmed V and J ends, which lost 4 bases and 9 bases, there was a span of 11 bases. This CDR3 comprises 12 residues. CDR3 region: CASSVTLSEQFF. CDR3 nucleotides: TGCGCCAGCAGCGTGACCCTTAGTGAGCAGTTCTTC.

V usage is TRBV11-2 and J usage is TRBJ2-3; 8 nucleotides align to TRBD2. CDR3 size: 14 residues. Trimming removed 6 bases from V and 1 base from J; junction bases left unmatched: 3. Looked up from germline, CDR1 is SGHAT and CDR2 is FQNNGV. The CDR3 sequence is CASRKAGGTDTQYF. The CDR3 DNA reads TGTGCCAGCAGAAAAGCGGGGGGCACAGATACGCAGTATTTT.

The DNA of the CDR3 is TGCGCCAGCAGTGAATCGGGGGGAAATGAAAAACTGTTTTTT. Translated, it gives CASSESGGNEKLFF. J is TRBJ1-4 and V is TRBV10-2; D might be TRBD1 (5 bases). In germline, CDR1 is WSHSY, CDR2 SAAADI. V lost 3 bases and J 5 bases, leaving 10 bases between the germline ends. This CDR3 contains 14 residues.